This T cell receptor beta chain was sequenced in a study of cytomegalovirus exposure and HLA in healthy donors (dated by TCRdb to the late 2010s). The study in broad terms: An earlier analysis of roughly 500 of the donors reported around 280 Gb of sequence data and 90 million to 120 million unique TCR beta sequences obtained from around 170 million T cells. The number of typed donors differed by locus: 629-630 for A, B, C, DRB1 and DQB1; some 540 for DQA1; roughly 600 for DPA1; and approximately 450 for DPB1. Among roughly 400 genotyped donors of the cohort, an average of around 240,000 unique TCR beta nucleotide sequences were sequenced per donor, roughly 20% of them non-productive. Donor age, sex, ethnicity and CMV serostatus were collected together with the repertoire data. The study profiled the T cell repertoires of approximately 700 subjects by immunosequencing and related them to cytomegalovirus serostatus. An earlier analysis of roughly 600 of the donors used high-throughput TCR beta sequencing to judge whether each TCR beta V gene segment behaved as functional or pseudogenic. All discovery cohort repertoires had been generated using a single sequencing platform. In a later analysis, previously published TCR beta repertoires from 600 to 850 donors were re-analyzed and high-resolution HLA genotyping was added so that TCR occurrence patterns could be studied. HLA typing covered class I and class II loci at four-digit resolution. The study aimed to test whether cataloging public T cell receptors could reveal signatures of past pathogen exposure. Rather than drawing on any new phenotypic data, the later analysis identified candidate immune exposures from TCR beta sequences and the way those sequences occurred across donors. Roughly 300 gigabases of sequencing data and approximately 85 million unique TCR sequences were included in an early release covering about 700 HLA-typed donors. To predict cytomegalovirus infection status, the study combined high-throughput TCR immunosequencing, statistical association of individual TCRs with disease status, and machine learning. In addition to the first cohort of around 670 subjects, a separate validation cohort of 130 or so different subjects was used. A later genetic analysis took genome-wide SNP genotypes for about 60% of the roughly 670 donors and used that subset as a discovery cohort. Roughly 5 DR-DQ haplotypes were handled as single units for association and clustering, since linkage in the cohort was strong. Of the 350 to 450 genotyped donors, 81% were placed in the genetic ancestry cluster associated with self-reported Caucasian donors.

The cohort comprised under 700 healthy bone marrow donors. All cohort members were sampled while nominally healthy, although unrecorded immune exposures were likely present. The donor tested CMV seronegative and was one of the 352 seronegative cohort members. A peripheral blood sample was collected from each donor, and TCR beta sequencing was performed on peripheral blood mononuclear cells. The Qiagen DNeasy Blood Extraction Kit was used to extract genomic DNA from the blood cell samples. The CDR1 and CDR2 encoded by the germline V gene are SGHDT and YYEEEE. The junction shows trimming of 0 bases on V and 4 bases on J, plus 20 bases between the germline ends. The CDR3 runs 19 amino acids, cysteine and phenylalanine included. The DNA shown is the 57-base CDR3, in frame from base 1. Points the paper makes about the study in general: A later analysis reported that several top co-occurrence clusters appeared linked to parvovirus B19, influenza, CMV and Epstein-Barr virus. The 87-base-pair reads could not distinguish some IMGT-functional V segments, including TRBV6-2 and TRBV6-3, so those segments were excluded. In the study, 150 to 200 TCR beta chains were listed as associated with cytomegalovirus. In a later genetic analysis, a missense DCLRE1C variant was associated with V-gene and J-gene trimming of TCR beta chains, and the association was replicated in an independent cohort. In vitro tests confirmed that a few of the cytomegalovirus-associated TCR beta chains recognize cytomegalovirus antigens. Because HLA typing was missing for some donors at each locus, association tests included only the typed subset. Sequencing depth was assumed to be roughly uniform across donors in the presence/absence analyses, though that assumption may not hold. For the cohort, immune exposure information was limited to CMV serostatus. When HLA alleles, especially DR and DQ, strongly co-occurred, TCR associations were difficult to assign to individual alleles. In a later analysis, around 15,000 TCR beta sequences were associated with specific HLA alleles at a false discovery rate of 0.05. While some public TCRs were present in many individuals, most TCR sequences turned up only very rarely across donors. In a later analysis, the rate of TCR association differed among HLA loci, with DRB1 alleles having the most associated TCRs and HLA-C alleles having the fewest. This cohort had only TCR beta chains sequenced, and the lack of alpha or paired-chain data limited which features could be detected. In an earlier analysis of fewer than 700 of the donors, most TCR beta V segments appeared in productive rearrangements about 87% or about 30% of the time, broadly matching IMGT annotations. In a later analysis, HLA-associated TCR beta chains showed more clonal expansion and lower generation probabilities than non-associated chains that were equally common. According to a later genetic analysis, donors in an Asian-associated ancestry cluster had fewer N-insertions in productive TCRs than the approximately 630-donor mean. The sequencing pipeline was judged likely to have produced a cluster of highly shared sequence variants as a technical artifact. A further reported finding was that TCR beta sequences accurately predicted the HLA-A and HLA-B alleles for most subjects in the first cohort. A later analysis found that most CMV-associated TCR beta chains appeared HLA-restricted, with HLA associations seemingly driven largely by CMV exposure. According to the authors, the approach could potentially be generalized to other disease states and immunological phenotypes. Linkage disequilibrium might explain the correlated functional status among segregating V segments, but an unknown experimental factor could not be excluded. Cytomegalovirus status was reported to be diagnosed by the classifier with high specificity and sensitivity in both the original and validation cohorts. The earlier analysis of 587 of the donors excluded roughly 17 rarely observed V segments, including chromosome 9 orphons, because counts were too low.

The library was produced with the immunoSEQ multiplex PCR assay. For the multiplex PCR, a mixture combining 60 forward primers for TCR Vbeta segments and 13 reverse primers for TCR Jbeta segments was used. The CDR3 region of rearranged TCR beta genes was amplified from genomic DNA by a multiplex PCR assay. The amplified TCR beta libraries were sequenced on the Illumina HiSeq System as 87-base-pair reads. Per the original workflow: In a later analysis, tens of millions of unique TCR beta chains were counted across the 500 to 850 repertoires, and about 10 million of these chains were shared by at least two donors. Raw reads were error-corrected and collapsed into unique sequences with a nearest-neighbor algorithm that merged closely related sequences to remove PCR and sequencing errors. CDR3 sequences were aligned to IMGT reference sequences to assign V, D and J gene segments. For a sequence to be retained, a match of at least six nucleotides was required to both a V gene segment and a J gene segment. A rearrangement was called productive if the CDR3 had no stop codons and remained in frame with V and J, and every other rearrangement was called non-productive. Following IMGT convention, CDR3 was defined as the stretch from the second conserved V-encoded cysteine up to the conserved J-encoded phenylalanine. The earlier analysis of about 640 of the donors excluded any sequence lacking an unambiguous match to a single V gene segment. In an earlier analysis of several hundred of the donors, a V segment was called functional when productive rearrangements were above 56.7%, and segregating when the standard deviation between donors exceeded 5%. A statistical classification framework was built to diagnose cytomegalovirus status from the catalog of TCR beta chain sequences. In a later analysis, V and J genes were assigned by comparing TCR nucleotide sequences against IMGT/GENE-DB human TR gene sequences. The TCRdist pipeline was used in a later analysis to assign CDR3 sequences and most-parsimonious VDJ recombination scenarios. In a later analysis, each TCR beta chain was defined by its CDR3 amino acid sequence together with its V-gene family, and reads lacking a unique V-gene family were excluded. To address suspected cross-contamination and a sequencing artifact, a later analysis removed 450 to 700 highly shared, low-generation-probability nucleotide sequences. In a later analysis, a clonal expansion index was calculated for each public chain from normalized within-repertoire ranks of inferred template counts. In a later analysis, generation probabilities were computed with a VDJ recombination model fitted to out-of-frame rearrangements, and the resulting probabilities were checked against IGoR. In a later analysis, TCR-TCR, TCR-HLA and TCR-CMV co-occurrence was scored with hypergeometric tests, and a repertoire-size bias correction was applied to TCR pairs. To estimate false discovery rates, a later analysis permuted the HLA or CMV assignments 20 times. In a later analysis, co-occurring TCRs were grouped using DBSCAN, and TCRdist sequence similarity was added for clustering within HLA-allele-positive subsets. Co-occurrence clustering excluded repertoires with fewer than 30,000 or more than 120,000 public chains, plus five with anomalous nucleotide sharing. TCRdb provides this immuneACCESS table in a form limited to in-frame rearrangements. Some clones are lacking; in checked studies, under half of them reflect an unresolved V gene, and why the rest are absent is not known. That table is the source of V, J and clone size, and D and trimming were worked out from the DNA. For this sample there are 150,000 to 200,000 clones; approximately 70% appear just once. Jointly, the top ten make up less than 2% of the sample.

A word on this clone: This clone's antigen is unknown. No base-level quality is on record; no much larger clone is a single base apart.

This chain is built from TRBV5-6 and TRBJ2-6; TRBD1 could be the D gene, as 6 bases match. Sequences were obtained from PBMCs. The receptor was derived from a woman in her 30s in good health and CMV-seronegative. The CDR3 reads CASSLEILAGVVGANVLTF. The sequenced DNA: TGTGCCAGCAGCTTGGAAATTTTGGCAGGGGTCGTGGGGGCCAACGTCCTGACTTTC.